This record covers a single TCR beta chain. This CDR3 is 14 amino acids long. The J segment lost 15 bases and the V segment lost 3 bases, leaving 9 bases of the junction unmatched. The germline gives CDR1 SEHNR, CDR2 FQNEAQ (reference sequence). The data are from a study of cytomegalovirus exposure and HLA in healthy donors. PCR used 60 Vbeta primers and 13 Jbeta primers. Sequencing was performed with immunoSEQ multiplex PCR; in TCRdb, only in-frame clones are kept and a portion is missing. Among roughly 97,000 clones listed, around 85% were seen once. The receptor's source is a man between 40 and 49 years old in good health and CMV-seropositive. The genes are TRBV7-9 and TRBJ2-1, with TRBD2 matching over 12 bases. The sequenced sample consisted of PBMCs. The CDR3 loop is CASSLMTSGSLWFF. In DNA, the CDR3 is TGTGCCAGCAGCTTGATGACTAGCGGGAGCCTTTGGTTCTTC.